What follows is one TCR beta chain and its context. The antigen is unknown. This record comes from a study of T cells after yellow fever vaccination. Study summary: Any fraction with a low cell number was prepared using SMART-Seq v4 Ultra Low Input. General observations from the study: Although most clonotypes did not, a small share appeared in both CD4 and CD8 compartments. Most primary-vaccination clones recurred post-booster (roughly 97% CD4, roughly 90% CD8).

Template switching by 5'RACE produced TCR cDNA, adding a universal primer site and UMIs. TCRdb ran MiXCR on the 5' RACE reads and lists one entry per CDR3 protein. This repertoire shows some 200,000 distinct CDR3 sequences, 11% found once; its top ten account for roughly a third. The CDR3 spans 14 residues. Germline CDR1 and CDR2: SGHRS and YFSETQ. The trim removed 3 bases at V and 7 bases at J, leaving 9 bases unmatched. J is TRBJ1-2 and V is TRBV5-1, with 7 bases matching TRBD1. The sequencing here drew on CD8+ T cells sorted from PBMCs, taken 15 days after the yellow fever booster vaccination. This sequence originates from a man aged 18-30 years who received the YFV17D yellow fever vaccine. Here the CDR3 reads CASSSETGLLGYTF. CDR3 sequence (DNA): TGCGCCAGCAGCTCCGAGACAGGGTTACTTGGCTACACCTTC.